These 22 T cell receptor beta chains were sequenced from one sample in a study of blood T cell repertoires in COVID-19 (dated by TCRdb to the early 2020s). Library creation used the immunoSEQ multiplex PCR assay. TCRdb re-hosts the immuneACCESS table, in-frame sequences only. Its copies lack some clones; in the studies checked, an unresolved V gene accounts for under half of them, and the cause for the rest is not known. The sample table contains about 110,000 clones; only one count was recorded for around 76% of them. The ten largest clones take up less than 4% of the sample. Sequencing was carried out using peripheral blood. The receptors were sampled from a woman aged 80 or older with acute or convalescent COVID-19.

The chain has TRBV6-5 and TRBJ2-7; D gene uncertain. The CDR3 is 12 residues long. Germline V CDR1 and CDR2: MNHEY, SVGAGI. V was clipped by 6 bases and J by 2 bases, with 8 bases between them. CDR3 residues: CASRLYTYEQYF. DNA of the CDR3: TGTGCCAGCAGGTTGTACACCTACGAGCAGTACTTC.

The rearrangement links TRBV2 to TRBJ1-5, with 9 positions matching TRBD1. Germline loops: CDR1 SNHLY, CDR2 FYNNEI. The length of the CDR3 is 16 residues. Trimming cost V 7 bases and J 4 bases; bases outside gene matches: 11. CDR3 nucleotide sequence: TGTGCCAGCATTCTGGGACAGGGATGGGGTAATCAGCCCCAGCATTTT. As protein: CASILGQGWGNQPQHF. Combining the CDR3 with reference TRBV2 and TRBJ1-5 gives the whole variable domain EPEVTQTPSHQVTQMGQEVILRCVPISNHLYFYWYRQILGQKVEFLVSFYNNEISEKSEIFDDQFSVERPDGSNFTLKIRSTKLEDSAMYFCASILGQGWGNQPQHFGDGTRLSIL.

V is TRBV27 and J is TRBJ1-1, with D tentatively TRBD1 (6 bases). The CDR3 is made up of 14 amino acids. V dropped 6 bases and J dropped 3 bases, with 14 bases sitting between them. Germline CDR1 MNHEY, CDR2 SMNVEV (reference sequence). Here the CDR3 DNA reads TGTGCCAGCAGCTACAGGGTCGGTGACACTGAAGCTTTCTTT. Amino acids: CASSYRVGDTEAFF.

This chain connects TRBV5-5 to TRBJ2-5; TRBD2 agrees at 15 bases. In germline, CDR1 is SGHKS, CDR2 YYEKEE (reference sequence). V lost 4 bases to trimming and J lost 2 bases; unmatched junction nucleotides: 3. This CDR3 is built from 16 residues. In DNA, the CDR3 is TGTGCCAGCAGCACTGGACTAGCGGGGGGGCAAGAGACCCAGTACTTC. Its protein is CASSTGLAGGQETQYF. The entire variable domain, with the rest obtained from reference TRBV5-5 and TRBJ2-5, is as follows: DAGVTQSPTHLIKTRGQQVTLRCSPISGHKSVSWYQQVLGQGPQFIFQYYEKEERGRGNFPDRFSARQFPNYSSELNVNALLLGDSALYLCASSTGLAGGQETQYFGPGTRLLVL.

V gene TRBV7-9 combines with J gene TRBJ1-2, with no clear D. Germline CDR1 SEHNR, CDR2 FQNEAQ (reference sequence). This CDR3 is built from 14 residues. V dropped 1 base and J dropped 4 bases, with 10 bases sitting between them. This CDR3 reads CASSLVVGSYGYTF. For the CDR3, the DNA is TGTGCCAGCAGCTTAGTCGTGGGCAGCTATGGCTACACCTTC.

This chain links TRBV3-1 (or the pseudogene TRBV3-2) with TRBJ2-3, with TRBD2 matching 14 bases. This CDR3 has 16 residues. V lost 4 bases and J lost 5; bases outside the gene matches: 5. Looked up from germline, CDR1 is LGHDT and CDR2 is YNNKEL (reference sequence). CDR3 region: CASSLTSGGGQDTQYF. CDR3 in DNA: TGTGCCAGCAGCCTGACTAGCGGGGGGGGTCAAGATACGCAGTATTTT.

This rearrangement joins TRBV18 to TRBJ2-6; 12 bases agree with TRBD1. The CDR3 sequence is 18 residues long. Germline V lookup: CDR1 KGHSH, CDR2 LQKENI. V gave up 4 bases and J gave up 1 base; unmatched junction bases: 5. CDR3 bases: TGTGCCAGCTCACTGGGACAGGGGGCAGGATCTGGGGCCAACGTCCTGACTTTC. As protein: CASSLGQGAGSGANVLTF.

The genes are TRBV6-5 and TRBJ1-1; 8 nucleotides match TRBD1. The CDR3 totals 15 residues. The germline V gene encodes CDR1 MNHEY and CDR2 SVGAGI. V lost 2 bases to trimming and J lost 4 bases; unmatched junction nucleotides: 6. The CDR3 coding sequence is TGTGCCAGCAGTTACGATACGACAGGGGCCACTGAAGCTTTCTTT. Its translation: CASSYDTTGATEAFF.

The sample holds one count of this clone. The chain carries TRBV5-6 and TRBJ2-3; 7 positions agree with TRBD1. The CDR3 contains 16 residues. With 4 bases clipped from V and 2 bases from J, the junction kept 10 bases outside the gene matches. In germline, CDR1 is SGHDT, CDR2 YYEEEE. The CDR3 nucleotides read TGTGCCAGCAGCCACCCCGACAGGGAATACACAGATACGCAGTATTTT. Its protein product is CASSHPDREYTDTQYF.

This chain links TRBV7-2 with TRBJ2-1; a weak D match, TRBD2 (7 bases). The CDR3 runs to 15 residues. CDR1 and CDR2 (germline): SGHTA, FQGNSA. Trimming shortened V by 5 bases and J by 6 bases, and 17 bases separated the two germline ends. The CDR3 DNA sequence: TGTGCCAGCAGCCCCTCGTGGGGGGGCGTCAATGAGCAGTTCTTC. Translated, it gives CASSPSWGGVNEQFF.

This clone was seen more than once but under ten times. V usage is TRBV18 and J usage is TRBJ2-2; D remains unclear. The germline gives CDR1 KGHSH, CDR2 LQKENI. V gave up 2 bases and J gave up 3 bases, with 4 bases separating them. The CDR3 has 13 amino acids. CDR3 in DNA: TGTGCCAGCTCACCAGCGGACACCGGGGAGCTGTTTTTT. Translation gives CASSPADTGELFF.

This chain connects TRBV4-1 to TRBJ1-5; D may be TRBD1 (5 bases). The CDR3 spans 16 residues. The germline V gene has CDR1 MGHRA and CDR2 YSYEKL. The V gene lost 0 bases and the J gene lost 4 bases, with 13 bases spanning the gap. The CDR3, as DNA: TGCGCCAGCAGCCAAGATGGGGGGGTTGGGAATCAGCCCCAGCATTTT. Protein sequence: CASSQDGGVGNQPQHF.

The rearrangement uses TRBV4-1 and TRBJ1-2, with D unresolved. Germline V gene lookup returns CDR1 MGHRA and CDR2 YSYEKL. Trimming shortened V by 0 bases and J by 1 base, and 12 bases separated the two germline ends. CDR3 length: 16 residues. CDR3 loop: CASSQESAAVNYGYTF. For the CDR3, the DNA is TGCGCCAGCAGCCAAGAATCGGCGGCGGTTAACTATGGCTACACCTTC.

This clone was observed a single time. This chain links TRBV5-5 with TRBJ2-1; tentatively, D is TRBD2 (6 bases). Trimming took off 0 bases at V and 2 bases at J, with 15 bases between the two ends. This CDR3 is built from 17 residues. Germline CDR1 SGHKS, CDR2 YYEKEE (reference sequence). CDR3 coding DNA: TGTGCCAGCAGCTTGGGCGCGGGGCAGGGCGCCTACAATGAGCAGTTCTTC. Residues: CASSLGAGQGAYNEQFF.

This rearrangement joins TRBV30 to TRBJ1-2, with 7 bases identical to TRBD1. The CDR3 is 14 amino acids. Trimming took 3 bases from V and 5 from J; bases not matched to a gene: 9. CDR1 is GTSNPN, CDR2 SVGIG, per germline (reference sequence). The CDR3 region is CAWRTTGTGYGYTF. CDR3 DNA: TGTGCCTGGAGGACGACAGGGACGGGGTATGGCTACACCTTC. The whole variable domain, filled in from reference TRBV30 and TRBJ1-2, reads SQTIHQWPATLVQPVGSPLSLECTVEGTSNPNLYWYRQAAGRGLQLLFYSVGIGQISSEVPQNLSASRPQDRQFILSSKKLLLSDSGFYLCAWRTTGTGYGYTFGSGTRLTVV.

This clone has just one count. This sequence joins TRBV27 and TRBJ2-1; D unresolved. Germline V gene lookup returns CDR1 MNHEY and CDR2 SMNVEV (reference sequence). V lost 2 bases, J lost 3 bases, and 8 bases lay in between. The CDR3 is 14 amino acids. CDR3 DNA: TGTGCCAGCAGTTTAGGAGTTAGCTACAATGAGCAGTTCTTC. Translation gives CASSLGVSYNEQFF.

This chain joins TRBV9 and TRBJ1-2, with a tentative D call TRBD1 (6 bases). The CDR3 runs 13 residues. Trimming left V 4 bases short and J 6 bases short, with 13 bases between. CDR1 is SGDLS, CDR2 YYNGEE, per germline. The CDR3 loop reads CASSRGGSDGYTF. The CDR3 coding sequence is TGTGCCAGCAGCAGGGGGGGCTCAGATGGCTACACCTTC.

The V call is TRBV11-2, the J call TRBJ2-2; 7 bases are shared with TRBD2. This CDR3 comprises 14 residues. The germline CDR1 and CDR2 sequences are SGHAT and FQNNGV. V shed 1 base and J 4 bases; nucleotides not matched to a gene: 0. Here the CDR3 DNA reads TGTGCCAGCAGCTTAGCGGGGGGCACCGGGGAGCTGTTTTTT. It encodes CASSLAGGTGELFF. Drawing the rest from reference TRBV11-2 and TRBJ2-2, the complete variable domain is EAGVAQSPRYKIIEKRQSVAFWCNPISGHATLYWYQQILGQGPKLLIQFQNNGVVDDSQLPKDRFSAERLKGVDSTLKIQPAKLEDSAVYLCASSLAGGTGELFFGEGSRLTVL.

This chain links TRBV7-2 with TRBJ2-7, with 8 bases that match TRBD2. V gave up 7 bases and J gave up 8 bases; unmatched junction bases: 7. The germline gives CDR1 SGHTA, CDR2 FQGNSA. The CDR3 is 12 residues long. The CDR3 nucleotides are TGTGCCAGCACTCGGGAGGGGGTGAAGCAGTACTTC. It is translated as CASTREGVKQYF. Using reference TRBV7-2 and TRBJ2-7 for the parts outside the CDR3, the full variable domain is GAGVSQSPSNKVTEKGKDVELRCDPISGHTALYWYRQSLGQGLEFLIYFQGNSAPDKSGLPSDRFSAERTGGSVSTLTIQRTQQEDSAVYLCASTREGVKQYFGPGTRLTVT.

This clone was seen more than once but under ten times. This chain joins TRBV3-1 (or the pseudogene TRBV3-2) and TRBJ2-1; 7 bases align to TRBD2. The V and J ends lost 3 bases and 1 base, in that order; junction bases with no gene match: 6. The CDR3 has 16 residues. CDR1 and CDR2 from the germline V gene are LGHDT and YNNKEL (reference sequence). CDR3 sequence: CASSQGLSASYNEQFF. The CDR3 coding sequence is TGTGCCAGCAGCCAGGGACTAAGCGCGTCCTACAATGAGCAGTTCTTC.

This sequence joins TRBV5-1 and TRBJ1-1, with D possibly being TRBD1 (6 bases). Germline CDR1 is SGHRS and CDR2 is YFSETQ. The CDR3 sequence is 17 residues long. The V and J ends lost 1 base and 0 bases respectively, with 16 bases between them. This chain's CDR3 is CASSLLGAVSMNTEAFF. In DNA, the CDR3 is TGCGCCAGCAGCTTGTTGGGGGCGGTGAGTATGAACACTGAAGCTTTCTTT.

The chain has TRBV6-6 and TRBJ2-1, with 9 bases fitting TRBD2. The trim removed 8 bases at V and 8 bases at J, leaving 13 bases unmatched. The CDR3 spans 15 residues. Germline-derived CDR1 and CDR2 are MNHNY and SVGAGI (reference sequence). The CDR3 is CASVSGLAGADEQFF. CDR3 DNA sequence: TGTGCCAGCGTTTCGGGACTAGCCGGGGCGGATGAGCAGTTCTTC.